This T cell receptor (beta chain) was recorded in a study of blood T cell repertoires in COVID-19. Study-wide context: PBMCs, B-cell-depleted T cells, or T cells provided the cDNA or gDNA that made up the material.

Germline V CDR1 and CDR2: SNHLY, FYNNEI. V was pared by 2 bases and J by 3 bases, with 0 bases of the junction left unmatched. This CDR3 is built from 13 residues. In the original workflow: The authors estimated nucleated cell counts from reference gene primer amplification. Sequenced by immunoSEQ multiplex PCR; TCRdb stores in-frame clones only, minus some. From that table come the V and J calls and clone size; the DNA was used to work out D and trimming. Of about 270,000 clones listed, about 86% are singletons. The material sequenced was peripheral blood. This TCR derives from a woman aged 60-70 years with active or convalescent COVID-19. The chain has TRBV2 and TRBJ1-2; TRBD1 matches 7 bases. In nucleotides, the CDR3 is TGTGCCAGCAGTGAACAGGGGGACTATGGCTACACCTTC. It yields the protein CASSEQGDYGYTF.